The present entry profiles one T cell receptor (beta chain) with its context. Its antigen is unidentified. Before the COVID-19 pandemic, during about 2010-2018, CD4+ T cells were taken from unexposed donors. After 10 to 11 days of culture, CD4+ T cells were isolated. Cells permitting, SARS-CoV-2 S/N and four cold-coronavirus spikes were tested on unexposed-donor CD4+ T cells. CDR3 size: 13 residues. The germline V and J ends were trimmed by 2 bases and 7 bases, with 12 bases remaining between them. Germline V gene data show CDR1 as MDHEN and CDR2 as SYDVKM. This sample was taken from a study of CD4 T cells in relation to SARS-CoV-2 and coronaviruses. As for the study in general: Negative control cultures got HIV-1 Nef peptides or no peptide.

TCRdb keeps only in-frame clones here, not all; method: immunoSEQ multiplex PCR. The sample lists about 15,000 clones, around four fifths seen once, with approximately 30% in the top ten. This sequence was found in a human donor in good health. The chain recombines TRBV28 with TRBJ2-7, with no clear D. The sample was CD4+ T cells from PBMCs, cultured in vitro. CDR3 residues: CASSLLTPGEQYF. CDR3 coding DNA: TGTGCCAGCAGTTTACTGACTCCTGGGGAGCAGTACTTC.